What follows are 4 T cell receptor beta chains derived from one specimen sequenced in a study of T cell responses to AZD1222 COVID-19 vaccine. Method: immunoSEQ multiplex PCR; TCRdb's copy keeps in-frame clones and lacks some. The sample lists about 150,000 clones; approximately 91% were seen once. This specimen was peripheral blood, taken 28 days after the second dose of the MenACWY control vaccine. The receptors stem from an adult who received the MenACWY meningococcal vaccine as a control.

The chain is built from TRBV19 and TRBJ1-6, with 9 bases fitting TRBD1. Germline CDR1 reads LNHDA; CDR2 reads SQIVND (reference sequence). The trim removed 6 bases at V and 0 bases at J, leaving 9 bases unmatched. The CDR3 is 18 residues long. The DNA for the CDR3 is TGTGCCAGTAGGCCGGGACAGGGAGTGAGCTCCTATAATTCACCCCTCCACTTT. Translated: CASRPGQGVSSYNSPLHF.

This clone was seen a single time. The J gene is TRBJ1-1, the V gene TRBV7-3; a weak D match, TRBD1 (5 bases). This CDR3 is built from 13 residues. Germline V gene sequence: CDR1 SGHTA, CDR2 FQGTGA. The ends were cut back, 5 bases at V and 4 bases at J, with 11 bases in the middle. Here the CDR3 reads CASSLKGSTEAFF. In DNA, the CDR3 is TGTGCCAGCAGCCTAAAGGGGAGCACTGAAGCTTTCTTT.

This chain connects TRBV4-1 to TRBJ2-7; D possibly corresponds to TRBD1 (5 bases). Germline V CDR1 and CDR2: MGHRA, YSYEKL. V gave up 5 bases and J gave up 2 bases, with 19 bases separating them. This CDR3 comprises 16 residues. The CDR3 DNA follows: TGCGCCAGCAGCACCCGGGCTCAGGGAACACCCTACGAGCAGTACTTC. Translated, it gives CASSTRAQGTPYEQYF.

V usage is TRBV6-5 and J usage is TRBJ1-4, with 7 bases matching TRBD1. Per the germline V gene, CDR1 is MNHEY and CDR2 is SVGAGI. This CDR3 has 16 amino acids. V lost 4 bases, J lost 7 bases, and 12 bases stayed unmatched. Here the CDR3 reads CASSLGVTGRPEKLFF. CDR3 nucleotide sequence: TGTGCCAGCAGTTTGGGAGTGACAGGGCGCCCTGAAAAACTGTTTTTT.